This T cell receptor beta chain was profiled in a study of shared T cell receptors in the human thymus. Clones were sequenced by immunoSEQ multiplex PCR, and TCRdb holds only the in-frame ones, with some missing. In the table there are 650,000 to 950,000 clones, approximately 83% of which are singletons. Germline loops: CDR1 SGHDT, CDR2 YYEEEE. CDR3 size: 16 residues. The V segment lost 0 bases and the J segment 5 bases; nucleotides outside the gene matches: 9. These same records also appear under a second study, on human thymus T cells.

Specimen: thymocytes. The chain combines TRBV5-6 with TRBJ2-5; 8 bases fit TRBD1. The clonotype was recovered from a girl under three years old with a congenital heart defect. The CDR3 bases are TGTGCCAGCAGCTTGGCAGGGGGCCAGGGTCAGGAGACCCAGTACTTC. It specifies CASSLAGGQGQETQYF. The variable domain in full, completed from reference TRBV5-6 and TRBJ2-5, reads DAGVTQSPTHLIKTRGQQVTLRCSPKSGHDTVSWYQQALGQGPQFIFQYYEEEERQRGNFPDRFSGHQFPNYSSELNVNALLLGDSALYLCASSLAGGQGQETQYFGPGTRLLVL.